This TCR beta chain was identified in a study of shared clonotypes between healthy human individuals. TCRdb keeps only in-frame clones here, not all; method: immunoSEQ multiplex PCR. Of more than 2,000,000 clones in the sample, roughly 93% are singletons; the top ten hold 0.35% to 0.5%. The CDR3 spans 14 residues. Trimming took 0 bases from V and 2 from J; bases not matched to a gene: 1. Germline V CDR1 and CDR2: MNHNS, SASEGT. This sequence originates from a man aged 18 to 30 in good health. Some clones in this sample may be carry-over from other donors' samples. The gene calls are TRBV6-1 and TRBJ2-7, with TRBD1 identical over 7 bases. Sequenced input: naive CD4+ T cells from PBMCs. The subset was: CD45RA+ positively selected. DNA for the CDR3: TGTGCCAGCAGTGAAGCGGGGACAGCCTACGAGCAGTACTTC. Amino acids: CASSEAGTAYEQYF.